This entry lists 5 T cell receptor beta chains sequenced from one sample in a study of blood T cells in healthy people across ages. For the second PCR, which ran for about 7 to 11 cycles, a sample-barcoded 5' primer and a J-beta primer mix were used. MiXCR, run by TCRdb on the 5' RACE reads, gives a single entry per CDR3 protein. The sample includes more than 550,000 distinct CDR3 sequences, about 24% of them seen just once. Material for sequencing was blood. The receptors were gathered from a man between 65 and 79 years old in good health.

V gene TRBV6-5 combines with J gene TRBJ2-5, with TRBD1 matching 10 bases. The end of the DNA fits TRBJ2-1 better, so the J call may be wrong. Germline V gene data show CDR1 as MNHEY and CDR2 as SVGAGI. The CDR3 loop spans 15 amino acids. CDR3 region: CASKRTGGRGNEQFF. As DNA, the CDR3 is TGTGCCAGCAAGAGGACAGGGGGTAGAGGCAATGAGCAGTTCTTC.

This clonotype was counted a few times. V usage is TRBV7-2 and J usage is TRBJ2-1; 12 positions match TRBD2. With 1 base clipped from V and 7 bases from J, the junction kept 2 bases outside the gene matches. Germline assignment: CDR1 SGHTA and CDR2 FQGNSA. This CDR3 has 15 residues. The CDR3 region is CASSLVLAGGNEQFF. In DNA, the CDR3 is TGTGCCAGCAGCTTAGTCCTAGCGGGGGGGAATGAGCAGTTCTTC.

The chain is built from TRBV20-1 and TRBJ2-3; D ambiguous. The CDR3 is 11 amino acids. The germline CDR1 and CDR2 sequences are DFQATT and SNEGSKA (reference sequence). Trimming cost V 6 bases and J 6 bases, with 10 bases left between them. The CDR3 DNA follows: TGCAGTGCGCCAGCGCTGGATACGCAGTATTTT. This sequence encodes CSAPALDTQYF.

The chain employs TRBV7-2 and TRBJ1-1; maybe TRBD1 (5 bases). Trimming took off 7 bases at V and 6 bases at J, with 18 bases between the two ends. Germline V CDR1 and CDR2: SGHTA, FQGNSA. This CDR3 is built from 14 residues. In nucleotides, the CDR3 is TGTGCCAGCAACCCGGGACCCCGTGGGGCTGAAGCTTTCTTT. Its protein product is CASNPGPRGAEAFF.

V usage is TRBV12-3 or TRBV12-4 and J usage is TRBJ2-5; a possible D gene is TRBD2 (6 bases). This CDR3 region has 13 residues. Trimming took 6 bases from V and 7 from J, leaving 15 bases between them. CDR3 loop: CASRLASSGTQYF. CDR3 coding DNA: TGTGCCAGCAGGCTAGCGTCAAGCGGGACCCAGTACTTC.